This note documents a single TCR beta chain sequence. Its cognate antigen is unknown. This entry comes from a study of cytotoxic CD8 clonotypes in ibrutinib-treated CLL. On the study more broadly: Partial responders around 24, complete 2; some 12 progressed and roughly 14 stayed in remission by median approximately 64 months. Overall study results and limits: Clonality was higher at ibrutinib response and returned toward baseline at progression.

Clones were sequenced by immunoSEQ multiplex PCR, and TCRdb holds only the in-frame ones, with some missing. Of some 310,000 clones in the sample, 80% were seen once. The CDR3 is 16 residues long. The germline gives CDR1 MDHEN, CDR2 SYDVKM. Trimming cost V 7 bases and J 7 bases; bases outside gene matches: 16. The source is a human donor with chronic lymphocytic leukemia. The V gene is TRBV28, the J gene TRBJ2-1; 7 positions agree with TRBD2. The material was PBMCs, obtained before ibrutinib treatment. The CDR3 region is CASTPREGRERNEQFF. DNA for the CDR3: TGTGCCAGCACCCCTCGTGAAGGGAGGGAAAGAAATGAGCAGTTCTTC.